This TCR beta chain was sequenced for a study of shared clonotypes between healthy human individuals. The repertoire was sequenced with immunoSEQ multiplex PCR; TCRdb's copy has only in-frame clones and lacks some. Of approximately 2.5 million clones listed, more than 85% are singletons. The sample taken for sequencing was naive CD4+ T cells from PBMCs. Subset reported: CD45RA+ positively selected. This sequence was found in a man aged 18 to 30 in good health. Some clones in this sample may be carry-over from other donors' samples.

CDR3 amino acids: CASSVASGTSGLREQYF. The CDR3 nucleotides read TGTGCCAGCAGCGTAGCATCAGGGACGAGTGGCCTAAGAGAGCAGTACTTC. The chain carries TRBV9 and TRBJ2-7; either TRBD1 or TRBD2 may fit D (5 bases each). The germline V gene has CDR1 SGDLS and CDR2 YYNGEE. The V gene lost 0 bases and the J gene lost 7 bases, with 23 bases spanning the gap. The CDR3 has 17 amino acids.